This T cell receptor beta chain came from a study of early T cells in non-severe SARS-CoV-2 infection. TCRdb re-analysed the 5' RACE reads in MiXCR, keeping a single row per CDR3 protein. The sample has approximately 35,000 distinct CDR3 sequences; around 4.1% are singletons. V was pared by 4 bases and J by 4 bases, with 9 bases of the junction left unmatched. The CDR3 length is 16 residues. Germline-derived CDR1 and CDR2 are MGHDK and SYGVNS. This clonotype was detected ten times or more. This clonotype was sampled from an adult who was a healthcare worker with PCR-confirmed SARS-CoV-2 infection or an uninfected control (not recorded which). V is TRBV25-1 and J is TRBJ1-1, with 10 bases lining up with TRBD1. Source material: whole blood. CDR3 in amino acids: CASSVWTGGPFTEAFF. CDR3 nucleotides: TGTGCCAGCAGTGTCTGGACAGGGGGACCTTTCACTGAAGCTTTCTTT.